Presented here are 15 T cell receptor beta chains from one specimen sequenced in a study of radiation and T cells in renal cell carcinoma. Generated by immunoSEQ multiplex PCR, the TCRdb table keeps only in-frame clones and is missing some. The table lists roughly 18,000 clones, approximately 62% of them singletons. As for treatment: treatment-naive control, cytoreductive nephrectomy. The sequenced sample was tumor tissue, obtained from a patient whose treatment was nephrectomy without radiotherapy. The origin of the receptors is a man aged 50-59 years with renal cell carcinoma.

This clone has a handful of counts. This sequence joins TRBV2 and TRBJ2-3; D may be TRBD1 (6 bases). The V gene lost 6 bases and the J gene lost 6 bases, with 16 bases spanning the gap. CDR1 SNHLY and CDR2 FYNNEI come from the germline V gene. The CDR3 sequence is 14 residues long. In DNA form, the CDR3 reads TGTGCCAGCAGCCGGACAGTCTCCCCGGATACGCAGTATTTT. Amino acids: CASSRTVSPDTQYF.

This clone is a singleton in its sample. The V gene is TRBV5-1, the J gene TRBJ2-7, with D unresolved. The ends were cut back, 5 bases at V and 2 bases at J, with 5 bases in the middle. CDR3 size: 11 residues. Germline lookup yields CDR1 SGHRS and CDR2 YFSETQ. In DNA, the CDR3 is TGCGCCAGCAGAGAAGCCTACGAGCAGTACTTC. Residues: CASREAYEQYF. Full variable domain (remainder filled in from reference TRBV5-1 and TRBJ2-7): KAGVTQTPRYLIKTRGQQVTLSCSPISGHRSVSWYQQTPGQGLQFLFEYFSETQRNKGNFPGRFSGRQFSNSRSEMNVSTLELGDSALYLCASREAYEQYFGPGTRLTVT.

This chain links TRBV30 with TRBJ1-5, with 7 positions matching TRBD1. V lost 2 bases to trimming and J lost 4 bases; unmatched junction nucleotides: 11. Germline values: CDR1 GTSNPN, CDR2 SVGIG (reference sequence). The CDR3 spans 16 residues. The CDR3 DNA reads as TGTGCCTGGAGTAGGGGACAGAACACGGGGAATCAGCCCCAGCATTTT. Translating gives CAWSRGQNTGNQPQHF.

The chain employs TRBV5-1 and TRBJ2-7; the match to TRBD2 covers 10 bases. The CDR3 covers 15 residues. Looked up from germline, CDR1 is SGHRS and CDR2 is YFSETQ. V lost 3 bases to trimming and J lost 3 bases; unmatched junction nucleotides: 6. The CDR3 DNA is TGCGCCAGCAGCTCTGTCCTAGCGGGGGTCTACGAGCAGTACTTC. Its translation is CASSSVLAGVYEQYF.

This chain links TRBV5-6 with TRBJ1-2; 8 positions match TRBD1. CDR3 size: 14 residues. Per germline, CDR1 SGHDT and CDR2 YYEEEE. The ends lost 10 bases at V and 7 bases at J; junction bases unmatched: 15. Here the CDR3 DNA reads TGTGCCTGGGGCAGGGGGCGCGGGGATAGTGGCTACACCTTC. Translated, it gives CAWGRGRGDSGYTF. The variable domain in full, with the rest retrieved from reference TRBV5-6 and TRBJ1-2, is DAGVTQSPTHLIKTRGQQVTLRCSPKSGHDTVSWYQQALGQGPQFIFQYYEEEERQRGNFPDRFSGHQFPNYSSELNVNALLLGDSALYLCAWGRGRGDSGYTFGSGTRLTVV.

This chain connects TRBV9 to TRBJ2-3, with a weak D call TRBD1 (5 bases). This CDR3 is built from 14 residues. Per germline, CDR1 SGDLS and CDR2 YYNGEE. Trimming cost V 3 bases and J 2 bases, with 10 bases left between them. CDR3 sequence reads: CASSGGYITDTQYF. The DNA of the CDR3 is TGTGCCAGCAGCGGGGGCTACATCACAGATACGCAGTATTTT.

This clone showed up just a few times. V and J are TRBV9 and TRBJ1-3; D is uncertain. Germline loops: CDR1 SGDLS, CDR2 YYNGEE. This CDR3 region has 19 residues. V dropped 0 bases and J dropped 0 bases, with 19 bases sitting between them. This CDR3 reads CASSVATGSAPASGNTIYF. CDR3 in DNA: TGTGCCAGCAGCGTAGCTACGGGATCGGCGCCAGCCTCTGGAAACACCATATATTTT.

The chain links TRBV6-5 to TRBJ2-2, with 7 nucleotides matching TRBD1. The CDR3 spans 13 residues. J lost 6 bases, V lost 5 bases, and 3 bases had no gene match. Looked up from germline, CDR1 is MNHEY and CDR2 is SVGAGI. The chain's CDR3 is CASSLDRAGELFF. CDR3 DNA: TGTGCCAGCAGTCTAGACAGGGCCGGGGAGCTGTTTTTT.

V gene TRBV19 combines with J gene TRBJ2-7; a possible D gene is TRBD2 (7 bases). From germline, CDR1 is LNHDA and CDR2 SQIVND (reference sequence). The CDR3 runs 14 residues. V was pared by 9 bases and J by 3 bases, with 18 bases between. The DNA for the CDR3 is TGTGCCAGCAGTTACGGGGGGCCGGGCTACGAGCAGTACTTC. Amino acids: CASSYGGPGYEQYF.

This chain joins TRBV30 and TRBJ1-3; D gene ambiguous. Germline loops: CDR1 GTSNPN, CDR2 SVGIG (reference sequence). This CDR3 contains 16 residues. The ends were cut back, 0 bases at V and 0 bases at J, with 12 bases in the middle. The chain's CDR3 is CAWSVGTLSSGNTIYF. CDR3 sequence (DNA): TGTGCCTGGAGTGTAGGTACACTTAGCTCTGGAAACACCATATATTTT. Complete variable domain (other parts from reference TRBV30 and TRBJ1-3): SQTIHQWPATLVQPVGSPLSLECTVEGTSNPNLYWYRQAAGRGLQLLFYSVGIGQISSEVPQNLSASRPQDRQFILSSKKLLLSDSGFYLCAWSVGTLSSGNTIYFGEGSWLTVV.

CDR3 bases: TGCGCCAGCAGCTTGGACGGTAGAACTGGTGAAGCTTTCTTT. Its translation: CASSLDGRTGEAFF. The rearrangement joins TRBV5-1 to TRBJ1-1; D gene uncertain. CDR3 length equals 14 residues. V was pared by 0 bases and J by 7 bases, with 13 bases between. Germline V gene sequence: CDR1 SGHRS, CDR2 YFSETQ.

The rearrangement uses TRBV28 and TRBJ2-2; TRBD1 might be the D (5 bases). The germline V and J ends were trimmed by 3 bases and 5 bases, with 13 bases remaining between them. The CDR3 runs 15 residues. CDR1 is MDHEN and CDR2 is SYDVKM in the germline V gene. Here the CDR3 DNA reads TGTGCCAGCAGTTTGGTCGCAGGGCGGACCGGGGAGCTGTTTTTT. Its protein product is CASSLVAGRTGELFF. Looking up the rest from reference TRBV28 and TRBJ2-2 gives the full variable domain: DVKVTQSSRYLVKRTGEKVFLECVQDMDHENMFWYRQDPGLGLRLIYFSYDVKMKEKGDIPEGYSVSREKKERFSLILESASTNQTSMYLCASSLVAGRTGELFFGEGSRLTVL.

J is TRBJ1-4 and V is TRBV28; unclear D gene. Trimming stripped 2 bases from V and 7 bases from J, with 5 bases between. CDR3 length: 12 amino acids. Germline CDR1 MDHEN, CDR2 SYDVKM. The CDR3 nucleotides read TGTGCCAGCAGTTTAAGTGGTGAAAAACTGTTTTTT. This gives the protein CASSLSGEKLFF.

This clone was detected a few times. This chain connects TRBV19 to TRBJ1-5; D may be TRBD1 (6 bases). This CDR3 has 15 residues. V was shortened by 5 bases and J by 1 base, with 12 bases between the two germline ends. The V gene's germline CDR1 is LNHDA and CDR2 SQIVND (reference sequence). CDR3 loop: CASSLSGASNQPQHF. In nucleotides, the CDR3 is TGTGCCAGTAGTTTGTCAGGGGCGAGCAATCAGCCCCAGCATTTT.

This rearrangement joins TRBV9 to TRBJ2-7, with D unclear. V was clipped by 0 bases and J by 3 bases, with 7 bases between them. CDR1 and CDR2 (germline): SGDLS, YYNGEE. CDR3 length: 13 amino acids. The CDR3 loop is CASSVAEYYEQYF. The CDR3 DNA sequence: TGTGCCAGCAGCGTAGCTGAATACTACGAGCAGTACTTC.